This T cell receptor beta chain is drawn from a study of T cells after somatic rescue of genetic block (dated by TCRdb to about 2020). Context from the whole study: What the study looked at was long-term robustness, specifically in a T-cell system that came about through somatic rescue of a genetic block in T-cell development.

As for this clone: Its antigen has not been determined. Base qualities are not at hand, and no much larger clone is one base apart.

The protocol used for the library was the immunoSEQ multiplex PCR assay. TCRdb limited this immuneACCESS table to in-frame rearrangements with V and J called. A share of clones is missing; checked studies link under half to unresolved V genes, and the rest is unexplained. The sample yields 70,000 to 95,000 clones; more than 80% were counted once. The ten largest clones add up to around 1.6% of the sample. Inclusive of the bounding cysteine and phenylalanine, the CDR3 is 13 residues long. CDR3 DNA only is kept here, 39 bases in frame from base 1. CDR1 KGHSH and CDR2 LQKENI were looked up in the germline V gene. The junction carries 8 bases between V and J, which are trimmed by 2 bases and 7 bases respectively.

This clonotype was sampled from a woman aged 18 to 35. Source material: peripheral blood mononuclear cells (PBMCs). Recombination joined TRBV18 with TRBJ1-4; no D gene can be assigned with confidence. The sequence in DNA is TGTGCCAGCTCACCAAAGCCCGGTGAAAAACTGTTTTTT. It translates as CASSPKPGEKLFF. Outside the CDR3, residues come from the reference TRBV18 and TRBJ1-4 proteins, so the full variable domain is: NAGVMQNPRHLVRRRGQEARLRCSPMKGHSHVYWYRQLPEEGLKFMVYLQKENIIDESGMPKERFSAEFPKEGPSILRIQQVVRGDSAAYFCASSPKPGEKLFFGSGTQLSVL.